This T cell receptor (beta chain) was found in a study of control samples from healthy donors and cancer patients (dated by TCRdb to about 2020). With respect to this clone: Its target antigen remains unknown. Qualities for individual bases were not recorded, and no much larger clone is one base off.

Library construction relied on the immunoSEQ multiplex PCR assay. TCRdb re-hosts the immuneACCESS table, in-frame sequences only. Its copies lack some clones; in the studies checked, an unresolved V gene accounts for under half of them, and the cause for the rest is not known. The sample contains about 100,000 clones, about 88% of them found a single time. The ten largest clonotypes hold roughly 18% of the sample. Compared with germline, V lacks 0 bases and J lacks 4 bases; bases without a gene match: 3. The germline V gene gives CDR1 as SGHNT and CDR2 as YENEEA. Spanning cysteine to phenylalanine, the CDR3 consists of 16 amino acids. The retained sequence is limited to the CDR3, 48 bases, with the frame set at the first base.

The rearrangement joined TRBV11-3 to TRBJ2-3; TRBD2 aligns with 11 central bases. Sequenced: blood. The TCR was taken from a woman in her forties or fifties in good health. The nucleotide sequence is TGTGCCAGCAGCTTAGAAGGGACTAGCGGTCCAGATACGCAGTATTTT. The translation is CASSLEGTSGPDTQYF.